This T cell receptor beta chain was identified during a study of T cells after posttransplantation cyclophosphamide. Overall study findings and caveats: Later post-transplant blood repertoires were often dominated by donor CD8+ memory clones.

There are a few counts of this clone. Its cognate antigen is unknown. Clones were sequenced by immunoSEQ multiplex PCR, and TCRdb holds only the in-frame ones, with some missing. Captured here are some 37,000 clones, none seen once; the top ten comprise roughly 1.1%. There are 16 residues in the CDR3. Trimming at V came to 3 bases and at J to 5 bases, leaving 9 bases not matched to a gene. Germline loops: CDR1 MNHNS, CDR2 SASEGT. The chain recombines TRBV6-1 with TRBJ2-5; 10 nucleotides match TRBD1. This clonotype was obtained from a girl aged 5-17 years in good health, CMV-negative, and a related stem cell transplant donor. Sequences were obtained from PBMCs. This CDR3 is CASSEKPGQGGETQYF. Written as DNA, the CDR3 is TGTGCCAGCAGTGAGAAGCCCGGACAGGGGGGCGAGACCCAGTACTTC.